The rows below give T cell receptor beta chains drawn from one sample of a study of beta chain features in type 1 diabetes. Here immunoSEQ multiplex PCR was the method, and the copy in TCRdb shows in-frame clones only, minus some. Here the sample spans roughly 240,000 clones, about 14% being singletons. The sequencing sample was made of naive CD4+ T cells from blood. All receptors derive from a woman in her forties in good health. Each CDR3 is given with its conserved first and last residue. Each record gives: clone size, D gene, V gene, J gene, CDR3 DNA, CDR3 protein. The D gene is left open where the match is weak. Expanded clones are given a class, and other clones once, few, many or no size at all.

clone_size: few; d_call: TRBD2; v_call: TRBV6-5; j_call: TRBJ2-7; cdr3_nt: TGTGCCAGCAGTTACTCTAGCGGGGGGGCCTACGAGCAGTACTTC; cdr3_aa: CASSYSSGGAYEQYF
clone_size: .; d_call: .; v_call: TRBV11-2; j_call: TRBJ1-5; cdr3_nt: TGTGCCAGCAGCTTAGCGCCCAGGGATCAGCCCCAGCATTTT; cdr3_aa: CASSLAPRDQPQHF
clone_size: few; d_call: .; v_call: TRBV27; j_call: TRBJ2-3; cdr3_nt: TGTGCCAGCAGCTATGGACAGCTCACAGATACGCAGTATTTT; cdr3_aa: CASSYGQLTDTQYF
clone_size: .; d_call: .; v_call: TRBV9; j_call: TRBJ1-4; cdr3_nt: TGTGCCAGCAGCGGTAGTGCGCAGGGTTTAAATGAAAAACTGTTTTTT; cdr3_aa: CASSGSAQGLNEKLFF
clone_size: .; d_call: TRBD1; v_call: TRBV7-9; j_call: TRBJ2-5; cdr3_nt: TGTGCCAGCAGCTCAGACAGGGGGGGAGAGACCCAGTACTTC; cdr3_aa: CASSSDRGGETQYF
clone_size: many; d_call: .; v_call: TRBV29-1; j_call: TRBJ2-5; cdr3_nt: TGCAGCGTCGGAGGTAGCCAAGAGACCCAGTACTTC; cdr3_aa: CSVGGSQETQYF
clone_size: .; d_call: TRBD1; v_call: TRBV19; j_call: TRBJ1-4; cdr3_nt: TGTGCCACCGGAGCCGGGGGACAGGGATTTGAAAAACTGTTTTTT; cdr3_aa: CATGAGGQGFEKLFF
clone_size: few; d_call: .; v_call: TRBV7-8; j_call: TRBJ1-2; cdr3_nt: TGTGCCAGCAGCTTAGTTTCCGGAGTTAACTATGGCTACACCTTC; cdr3_aa: CASSLVSGVNYGYTF
clone_size: few; d_call: TRBD1; v_call: TRBV6-1; j_call: TRBJ2-7; cdr3_nt: TGTGCCAGCAGTTCGGCCGGGACAGCCACCTACGAGCAGTACTTC; cdr3_aa: CASSSAGTATYEQYF
clone_size: few; d_call: .; v_call: TRBV5-6; j_call: TRBJ2-5; cdr3_nt: TGTGCCAGCAGCAATCAACGACAGAGAAGGTCCCAGTACTTC; cdr3_aa: CASSNQRQRRSQYF
clone_size: few; d_call: .; v_call: TRBV11-2; j_call: TRBJ1-5; cdr3_nt: TGTGCCAGCAGCTTACATACAGGGCAGCCCCAGCATTTT; cdr3_aa: CASSLHTGQPQHF
clone_size: .; d_call: .; v_call: TRBV18; j_call: TRBJ2-3; cdr3_nt: TGTGCCAGCTCACCACCGACTATTAGCACAGATACGCAGTATTTT; cdr3_aa: CASSPPTISTDTQYF
clone_size: .; d_call: .; v_call: TRBV6-6; j_call: TRBJ2-7; cdr3_nt: TGTGCCAGCAGTTGGACTGGAGGGCGCCCTTCCTACGAGCAGTACTTC; cdr3_aa: CASSWTGGRPSYEQYF
clone_size: few; d_call: TRBD2; v_call: TRBV5-4; j_call: TRBJ2-3; cdr3_nt: TGTGCCAGCAGCCAGGGGACTAGCGAATCCACAGATACGCAGTATTTT; cdr3_aa: CASSQGTSESTDTQYF
clone_size: .; d_call: TRBD2; v_call: TRBV4-1; j_call: TRBJ2-2; cdr3_nt: TGCGCCAGCAGCCAAGATCTCTTAGCGGGGGACACCGGGGAGCTGTTTTTT; cdr3_aa: CASSQDLLAGDTGELFF